The clone carrying this T cell receptor beta chain was seen more than once but under ten times. The antigen remains undetermined. The repertoire was sequenced with immunoSEQ multiplex PCR; TCRdb's copy has only in-frame clones and lacks some. This sample has more than 15,000 clones, with 60% to 80% found just once. The data are from a study of neoadjuvant nivolumab and ipilimumab in lung cancer. Study findings and constraints: TCR richness and clonality were higher in tumors than adjacent uninvolved lung. From pretherapy to surgery, tumor richness and clonality rose with dual therapy. Higher pretherapy blood TCR richness went with higher resected-tumor richness.

The starting material was tumor tissue, obtained after neoadjuvant nivolumab, alone or with ipilimumab, at or shortly before surgery. This clonotype was sampled from an adult with non-small cell lung cancer.

The CDR3 is CASRNRSAGSYGYTF. For the CDR3, the DNA is TGTGCCAGCAGGAACCGGTCGGCGGGGAGCTATGGCTACACCTTC. The genes are TRBV6-5 and TRBJ1-2; no reliable D call. Looked up from germline, CDR1 is MNHEY and CDR2 is SVGAGI. The CDR3 runs to 15 residues. Trimming cost V 6 bases and J 4 bases, with 18 bases left between them.